These 21 T cell receptor beta chains came from one sample sequenced in a study of CD8 T cells in ankylosing spondylitis. The antigens for these receptors are not known. TCRdb passed the 5' RACE reads through MiXCR, listing each CDR3 protein once. The table records a few hundred thousand distinct CDR3 sequences, 20% to 25% of them present only once. Findings of the study overall: Made up of eight or nine highly homologous variants, a TCR beta motif appeared characteristic of ankylosing spondylitis blood.

The sequencing input was blood, either unsorted or a sorted T cell fraction (not recorded which). The receptors shown here come from a male donor with ankylosing spondylitis.

This clonotype occurred a few times. The chain has TRBV5-1 and TRBJ2-2; 8 bases are shared with TRBD1. The CDR3 spans 15 residues. V shed 0 bases and J 3 bases; nucleotides not matched to a gene: 1. Germline CDR1 reads SGHRS; CDR2 reads YFSETQ. CDR3 nucleotide sequence: TGCGCCAGCAGCTTGGACAGGGGGTACACCGGGGAGCTGTTTTTT. Its protein is CASSLDRGYTGELFF. The variable domain in full, completed from reference TRBV5-1 and TRBJ2-2, reads KAGVTQTPRYLIKTRGQQVTLSCSPISGHRSVSWYQQTPGQGLQFLFEYFSETQRNKGNFPGRFSGRQFSNSRSEMNVSTLELGDSALYLCASSLDRGYTGELFFGEGSRLTVL.

The V and J genes are TRBV5-1 and TRBJ2-7; D may be TRBD1 or TRBD2 (5 bases each). V shed 4 bases and J shed 0 bases, with 14 bases lying between them. This CDR3 spans 15 amino acids. Germline V gives CDR1 SGHRS, CDR2 YFSETQ. The CDR3, as DNA: TGCGCCAGCAGCGGGGGTGTCAGGAGCTCCTACGAGCAGTACTTC. Translated: CASSGGVRSSYEQYF.

This clonotype turned up a few times. V and J are TRBV20-1 and TRBJ2-5; 7 positions agree with TRBD2. Germline lookup yields CDR1 DFQATT and CDR2 SNEGSKA (reference sequence). After removal of 6 bases from V and 5 bases from J, the junction contained 12 bases not matched to a gene. The CDR3 totals 14 residues. Here the CDR3 DNA reads TGCAGTGCGCGCAAAAGCGGGAACAGGGAGACCCAGTACTTC. Its translation: CSARKSGNRETQYF.

This clonotype was counted only a few times. This chain uses TRBV28 with TRBJ1-5; 7 bases map to TRBD1. J lost 7 bases, V lost 7 bases, and 7 bases had no gene match. Germline V gives CDR1 MDHEN, CDR2 SYDVKM. This CDR3 has 13 residues. The CDR3 bases are TGTGCCAGCAATGGGCAGGGGGACCAGCCCCAGCATTTT. It translates to CASNGQGDQPQHF.

This clonotype appeared a single time. V gene TRBV3-1 combines with J gene TRBJ2-5; 9 bases line up with TRBD2. Looked up from germline, CDR1 is LGHDT and CDR2 is YNNKEL (reference sequence). This CDR3 contains 16 residues. V trimming: 1 base; J trimming: 4 bases; junction bases outside the gene matches: 7. DNA of the CDR3: TGTGCCAGCAGCCAAGGGTTTGCGGGAGGGTTAGAGACCCAGTACTTC. It is translated as CASSQGFAGGLETQYF.

This clonotype was seen a few times. The chain recombines TRBV12-3 or TRBV12-4 with TRBJ2-2; 8 bases are a match to TRBD1. The CDR3 covers 16 residues. The V gene end was trimmed by 4 bases and the J gene end by 4 bases; junction bases not matched to a gene: 8. CDR3 nucleotide sequence: TGTGCCAGCAGTTCTTACAGGGGGTCGGGCACCGGGGAGCTGTTTTTT. The encoded protein is CASSSYRGSGTGELFF.

The chain employs TRBV20-1 and TRBJ2-1; D is unclear. The CDR3 runs to 12 residues. CDR1 and CDR2 (germline): DFQATT, SNEGSKA (reference sequence). V gave up 3 bases and J gave up 3 bases, with 6 bases separating them. The CDR3 spells CSASQVYNEQFF. The CDR3 DNA reads as TGCAGTGCTAGTCAGGTCTACAATGAGCAGTTCTTC.

This clonotype was picked up a small number of times. This chain connects TRBV20-1 to TRBJ2-7, with D tentatively TRBD2 (5 bases). CDR3 size: 15 residues. Germline V gene data show CDR1 as DFQATT and CDR2 as SNEGSKA (reference sequence). The V end lost 4 bases, the J end lost 3 bases, and 19 bases lay between the germline ends. CDR3 protein: CSAIPPYGSVYEQYF. The CDR3 DNA sequence: TGCAGTGCTATCCCGCCCTATGGTAGCGTCTACGAGCAGTACTTC.

The J gene is TRBJ2-7, the V gene TRBV6-5; possibly TRBD1 or TRBD2 for D (5 bases each). Germline V CDR1 and CDR2: MNHEY, SVGAGI. The V gene lost 7 bases and the J gene lost 6 bases, with 13 bases spanning the gap. This CDR3 contains 12 residues. Written as DNA, the CDR3 is TGTGCCAGCACCCGGGGTGGGGGCGAGCAGTACTTC. This sequence encodes CASTRGGGEQYF.

This clonotype has only a few counts. The rearrangement uses TRBV4-2 and TRBJ2-5; D not certain. The CDR3 runs 12 residues. With 0 bases removed from V and 5 bases from J, the gap between germline ends came to 4 bases. The germline V gene encodes CDR1 LGHNA and CDR2 YNFKEQ. CDR3 amino acids: CASSQDTETQYF. The CDR3 DNA reads as TGTGCCAGCAGCCAAGATACCGAGACCCAGTACTTC.

This chain connects TRBV6-2 or TRBV6-3 to TRBJ2-7; 9 nucleotides agree with TRBD1. CDR1 is MNHEY, CDR2 SVGEGT, per germline. Trimming removed 6 bases from V and 7 bases from J; junction bases left unmatched: 13. This CDR3 has 15 residues. CDR3 in DNA: TGTGCCAGCAGCCCTACCGGGACAGGGAGATGGGAGCAGTACTTC. Amino acid sequence: CASSPTGTGRWEQYF.

In its sample, this clonotype was seen a few times. The rearrangement joins TRBV7-2 to TRBJ2-7; TRBD2 aligns across 8 bases. Germline V gene sequence: CDR1 SGHTA, CDR2 FQGNSA. J was trimmed by 2 bases and V by 1 base; bases with no gene match: 4. CDR3 length equals 15 residues. The CDR3 spells CASSLVSGNTYEQYF. CDR3 DNA sequence: TGTGCCAGCAGCTTAGTTAGCGGGAACACCTACGAGCAGTACTTC. The variable domain in full, completed from reference TRBV7-2 and TRBJ2-7, reads GAGVSQSPSNKVTEKGKDVELRCDPISGHTALYWYRQSLGQGLEFLIYFQGNSAPDKSGLPSDRFSAERTGGSVSTLTIQRTQQEDSAVYLCASSLVSGNTYEQYFGPGTRLTVT.

V usage is TRBV12-3 or TRBV12-4 and J usage is TRBJ1-2; TRBD1 aligns across 8 bases. J was trimmed by 3 bases and V by 5 bases; bases with no gene match: 5. The CDR3 totals 14 residues. CDR3 amino acids: CASSPTGAYYGYTF. CDR3 in DNA: TGTGCCAGCAGTCCGACAGGGGCCTACTATGGCTACACCTTC.

This clonotype was recorded a few times. The chain uses TRBV29-1 and TRBJ1-1; D remains unclear. The CDR3 is 14 amino acids. Germline-derived CDR1 and CDR2 are SQVTM and ANQGSEA. V shed 4 bases and J shed 4 bases, with 16 bases lying between them. CDR3 sequence (DNA): TGCAGCGTTGTTCCCCAGGTCTACCCCACTGAAGCTTTCTTT. It encodes CSVVPQVYPTEAFF.

This clonotype has more than one count but fewer than ten. This chain joins TRBV29-1 and TRBJ2-1; 7 nucleotides match TRBD2. V dropped 7 bases and J dropped 1; count of bases not matched to a gene: 7. The CDR3 extends over 14 amino acids. Germline CDR1 SQVTM, CDR2 ANQGSEA. DNA for the CDR3: TGCAGCGCCCTGAGTAGCGGGTCCTACAATGAGCAGTTCTTC. Its protein product is CSALSSGSYNEQFF.

The chain is built from TRBV5-1 and TRBJ2-5; D is unclear. CDR3 size: 12 residues. V dropped 6 bases and J dropped 4 bases, with 10 bases sitting between them. Germline assignment: CDR1 SGHRS and CDR2 YFSETQ. The chain's CDR3 is CASNEVGETQYF. In nucleotides, the CDR3 is TGCGCCAGCAACGAGGTGGGAGAGACCCAGTACTTC.

This clonotype has a count of ten or more. The chain couples TRBV9 to TRBJ2-2, with D possibly being TRBD2 (6 bases). Trimming left V 0 bases short and J 4 bases short, with 10 bases between. CDR1 is SGDLS and CDR2 is YYNGEE in the germline V gene. This CDR3 spans 15 amino acids. The DNA of the CDR3 is TGTGCCAGCAGCGTAGAGCCTAGCGTCACCGGGGAGCTGTTTTTT. This gives the protein CASSVEPSVTGELFF.

V is TRBV4-1 and J is TRBJ2-3, with D unresolved. CDR3 size: 17 residues. With 1 base removed from V and 6 bases from J, the gap between germline ends came to 20 bases. The germline gives CDR1 MGHRA, CDR2 YSYEKL. Here the CDR3 reads CASSQAHPAGVEDTQYF. The DNA for the CDR3 is TGCGCCAGCAGCCAAGCCCACCCGGCTGGGGTAGAGGATACGCAGTATTTT.

This chain uses TRBV20-1 with TRBJ1-6; no clear D. From germline, CDR1 is DFQATT and CDR2 SNEGSKA (reference sequence). The V and J ends lost 1 base and 10 bases respectively, with 14 bases between them. The CDR3 length is 14 residues. CDR3 sequence (DNA): TGCAGTGCTAGAGCAACCCCGGCGGAATCACCCCTCCACTTT. Translation: CSARATPAESPLHF.

The genes are TRBV28 and TRBJ2-1, with TRBD2 identical over 7 bases. This CDR3 contains 17 residues. The V and J ends lost 5 bases and 7 bases, in that order; junction bases with no gene match: 17. CDR1 MDHEN and CDR2 SYDVKM come from the germline V gene. Here the CDR3 reads CASSPWSYAGAANEQFF. The CDR3 nucleotides are TGTGCCAGCAGTCCCTGGTCTTATGCGGGAGCGGCTAATGAGCAGTTCTTC.

This clonotype was seen a few times. The gene calls are TRBV11-2 and TRBJ2-3; TRBD2 aligns across 10 bases. V shed 3 bases and J 5 bases; nucleotides not matched to a gene: 14. Germline V gene data show CDR1 as SGHAT and CDR2 as FQNNGV. CDR3 length: 18 residues. CDR3 DNA sequence: TGTGCCAGCAGCTTTCTAAAATCTAGCGGGAGCATCAAAGATACGCAGTATTTT. Protein sequence: CASSFLKSSGSIKDTQYF.